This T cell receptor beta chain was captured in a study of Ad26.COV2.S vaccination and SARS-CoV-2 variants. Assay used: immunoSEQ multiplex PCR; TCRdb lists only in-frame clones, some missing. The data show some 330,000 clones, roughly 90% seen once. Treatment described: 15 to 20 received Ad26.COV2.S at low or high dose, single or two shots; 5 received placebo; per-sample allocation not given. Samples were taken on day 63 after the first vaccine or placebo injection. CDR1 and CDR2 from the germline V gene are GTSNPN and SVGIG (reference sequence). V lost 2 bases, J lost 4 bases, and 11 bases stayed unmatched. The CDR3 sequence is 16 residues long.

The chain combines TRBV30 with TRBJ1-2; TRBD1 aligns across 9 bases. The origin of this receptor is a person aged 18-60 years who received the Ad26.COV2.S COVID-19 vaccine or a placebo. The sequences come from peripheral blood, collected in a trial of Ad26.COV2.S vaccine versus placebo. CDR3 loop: CAWSLTGGPQGYGYTF. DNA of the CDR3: TGTGCCTGGAGTTTGACAGGGGGACCGCAGGGCTATGGCTACACCTTC.